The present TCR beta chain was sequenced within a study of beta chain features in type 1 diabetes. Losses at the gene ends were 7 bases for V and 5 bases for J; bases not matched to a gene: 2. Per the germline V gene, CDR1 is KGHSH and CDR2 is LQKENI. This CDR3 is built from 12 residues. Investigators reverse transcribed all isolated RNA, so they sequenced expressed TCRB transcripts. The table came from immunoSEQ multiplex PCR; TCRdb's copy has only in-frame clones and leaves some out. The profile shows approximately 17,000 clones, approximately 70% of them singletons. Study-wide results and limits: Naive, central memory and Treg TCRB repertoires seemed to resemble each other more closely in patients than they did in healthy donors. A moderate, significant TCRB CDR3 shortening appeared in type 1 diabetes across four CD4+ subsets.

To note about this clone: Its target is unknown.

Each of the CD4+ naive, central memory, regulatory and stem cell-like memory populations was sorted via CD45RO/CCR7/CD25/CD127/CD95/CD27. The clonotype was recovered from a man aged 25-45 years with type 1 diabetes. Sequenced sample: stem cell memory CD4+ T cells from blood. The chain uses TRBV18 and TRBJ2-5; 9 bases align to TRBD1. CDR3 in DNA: TGTGCCAGCTTCGGACAGGGGGAGACCCAGTACTTC. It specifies CASFGQGETQYF.